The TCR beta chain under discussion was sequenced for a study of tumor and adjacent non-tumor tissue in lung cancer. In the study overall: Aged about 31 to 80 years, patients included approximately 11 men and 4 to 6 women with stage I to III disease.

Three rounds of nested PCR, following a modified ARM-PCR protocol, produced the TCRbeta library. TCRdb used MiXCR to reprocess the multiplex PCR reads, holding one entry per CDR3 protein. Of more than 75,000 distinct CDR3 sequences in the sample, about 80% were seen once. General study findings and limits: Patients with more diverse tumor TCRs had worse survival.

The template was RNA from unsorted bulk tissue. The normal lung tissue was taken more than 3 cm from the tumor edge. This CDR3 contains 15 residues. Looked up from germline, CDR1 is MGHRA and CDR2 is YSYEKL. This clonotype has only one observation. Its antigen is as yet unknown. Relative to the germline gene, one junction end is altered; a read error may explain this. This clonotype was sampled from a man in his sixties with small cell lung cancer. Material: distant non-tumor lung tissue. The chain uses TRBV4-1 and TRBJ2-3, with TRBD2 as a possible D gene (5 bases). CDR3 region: CASSQGLRLTDRQYF. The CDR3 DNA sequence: TGCGCCAGCAGCCAAGGACTAAGGCTCACAGATAGGCAGTATTTT.